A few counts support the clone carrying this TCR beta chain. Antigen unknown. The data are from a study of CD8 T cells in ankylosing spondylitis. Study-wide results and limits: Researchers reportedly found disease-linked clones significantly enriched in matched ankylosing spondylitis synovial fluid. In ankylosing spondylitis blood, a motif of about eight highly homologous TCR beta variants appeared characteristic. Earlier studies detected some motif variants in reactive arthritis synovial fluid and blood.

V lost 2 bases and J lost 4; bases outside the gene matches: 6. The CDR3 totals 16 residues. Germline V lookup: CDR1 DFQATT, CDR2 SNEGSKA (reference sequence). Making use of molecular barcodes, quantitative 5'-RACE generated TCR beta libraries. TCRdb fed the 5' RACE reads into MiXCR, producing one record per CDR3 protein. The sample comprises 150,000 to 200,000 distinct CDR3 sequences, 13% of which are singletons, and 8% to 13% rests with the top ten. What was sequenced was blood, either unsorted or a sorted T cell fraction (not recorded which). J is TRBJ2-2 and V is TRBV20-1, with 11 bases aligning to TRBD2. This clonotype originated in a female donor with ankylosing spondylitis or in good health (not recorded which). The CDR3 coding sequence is TGCAGTGCTAGAACTAGCGGGAGCCTACTCACCGGGGAGCTGTTTTTT. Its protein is CSARTSGSLLTGELFF.